Listed below are T cell receptor beta chains from one sample, sequenced in a study of T cell changes during pregnancy in multiple sclerosis. Libraries were prepared by immunoSEQ multiplex PCR; TCRdb keeps only in-frame clonotypes and omits some of them. The sample yields 65,000 to 70,000 clones, 91% seen once. The source material was peripheral blood, sampled in the first trimester of pregnancy. The origin of the receptors is a female donor with multiple sclerosis, enrolled in a pregnancy study. The CDR3 runs from the conserved cysteine through the conserved F or W.

CAWIIRGNQPQHF TRBJ1-5 TRBV30
CASSYGSLHIQETQYF TRBJ2-5 TRBV9
CASRGRGGEQYF TRBJ2-7 TRBV27
CASSSRPMGPGEGYTF TRBJ1-2 TRBV5-4
CASSPNSGGANEQFF TRBJ2-1 TRBV5-1
CASSESQGGNTEAFF TRBJ1-1 TRBV10-1
CASSPRQGANTGELFF TRBJ2-2 TRBV5-1
CASSFPGTGASSYNSPLHF TRBJ1-6 TRBV28
CASSPGTGGTGTEAFF TRBJ1-1 TRBV18
CATSRSGLAVAKNIQYF TRBJ2-4 TRBV15
CASSSVQAGPYEQYF TRBJ2-7 TRBV5-1
CASSPREGNTEAFF TRBJ1-1 TRBV18
CASRRGQGAYEQYF TRBJ2-7 TRBV6-5
CASRGRNLWRYTF TRBJ1-2 TRBV10-2